A selection of T cell receptor beta chains follows, all from one sample in a study of blood T cells in healthy people across ages. TCRdb reprocessed the 5' RACE reads via MiXCR and lists one record per CDR3 protein. The sample yields 750,000 to 850,000 distinct CDR3 sequences, 25% seen once. The sample also formed part of further work on T cells of mothers and their children.

The specimen was blood. The receptors originated from a boy younger than 18 in good health. Each CDR3 is given with its conserved first and last residue. Each record gives: J gene, clone size, V gene, D gene, CDR3 protein, CDR3 DNA. D genes are given only for firm matches. Clone size is stated in some rows and not others, as once, few, many or a class when expanded.

>TRBJ1-1|-|TRBV7-8|TRBD1
CASSLGDRVGSHTEAFF
TGTGCCAGCAGCTTAGGGGACAGGGTTGGGAGCCACACTGAAGCTTTCTTT
>TRBJ2-5|-|TRBV4-2|-
CASSQAGPRAGETQYF
TGTGCCAGCAGCCAAGCGGGTCCGAGGGCAGGGGAGACCCAGTACTTC
>TRBJ2-1|-|TRBV20-1|TRBD2
CSAYAGGLYNEQFF
TGCAGTGCTTATGCGGGAGGATTATACAATGAGCAGTTCTTC
>TRBJ2-5|-|TRBV7-6|-
CASSLLWTDEQETQYF
TGTGCCAGCAGCTTACTCTGGACGGACGAACAAGAGACCCAGTACTTC
>TRBJ1-3|few|TRBV7-2|-
CASSLQLSGNTIYF
TGTGCCAGCAGCTTACAACTCTCTGGAAACACCATATATTTT
>TRBJ2-1|-|TRBV5-5|-
CASSLGTGPTYEQFF
TGTGCCAGCAGCTTGGGTACGGGCCCCACCTATGAGCAGTTCTTC
>TRBJ1-6|-|TRBV20-1|-
CSARFSTYNSPLHF
TGCAGTGCTAGATTTTCGACGTATAATTCACCCCTCCACTTT
>TRBJ2-7|-|TRBV6-5|-
CASSYSGTTGEQYF
TGTGCCAGCAGTTACTCGGGGACGACCGGGGAGCAGTACTTC
>TRBJ2-7|-|TRBV3-1|-
CASSLITGFSYEQYF
TGTGCCAGCAGCCTCATCACCGGTTTCTCCTACGAGCAGTACTTC
>TRBJ1-5|-|TRBV28|-
CASSLAAGFGNNQPQHF
TGTGCCAGCAGTTTAGCGGCCGGGTTTGGGAACAATCAGCCCCAGCATTTT
>TRBJ1-1|few|TRBV20-1|TRBD1
CSARYTDREIEAFF
TGCAGTGCTAGATACACGGACAGGGAGATTGAAGCTTTCTTT
>TRBJ2-1|few|TRBV20-1|TRBD2
CSASLLAGGLRSYNEQFF
TGCAGTGCTAGTCTTCTAGCGGGGGGACTCCGCTCCTACAATGAGCAGTTCTTC
>TRBJ2-4|few|TRBV14|-
CASSHPTYTHIQYF
TGTGCCAGCAGCCACCCCACTTATACGCACATTCAGTACTTC